These 25 T cell receptor beta chains share one sample of origin, sequenced in a study of T cells in Graves' hyperthyroidism and ophthalmopathy. Amplified TCR beta CDR3 regions came from RNA transcripts. HTBI primers drove first-round RT-PCR of the TCR CDR3. TCRdb passed the multiplex PCR reads through MiXCR, listing each CDR3 protein once. The profile shows about 130,000 distinct CDR3 sequences, about 20% of them singletons. Sequencing was carried out using blood. The receptor source for this set is a woman between 45 and 65 years old with Graves' hyperthyroidism that later progressed to Graves' ophthalmopathy.

This clonotype has a handful of counts. The chain joins TRBV4-1 to TRBJ2-1; 10 bases match TRBD2. The CDR3 totals 16 residues. J lost 2 bases, V lost 4 bases, and 5 bases had no gene match. Per the germline V gene, CDR1 is MGHRA and CDR2 is YSYEKL. CDR3 residues: CASSLRAGGPYNEQFF. In DNA, the CDR3 is TGCGCCAGCAGCCTCCGAGCGGGAGGGCCCTACAATGAGCAGTTCTTC.

This clonotype occurred many times. This chain links TRBV20-1 with TRBJ2-3; 10 positions agree with TRBD2. The CDR3 totals 17 residues. CDR1 is DFQATT and CDR2 is SNEGSKA in the germline V gene (reference sequence). Trimming removed 5 bases from V and 3 bases from J; junction bases left unmatched: 14. The CDR3 here is CSAPSVASGRGTDTQYF. CDR3 sequence (DNA): TGCAGTGCTCCCTCAGTTGCTAGCGGGAGAGGTACAGATACGCAGTATTTT.

With regard to this clonotype: A much larger clone lies a single base off, so this may be a read error. This chain joins TRBV6-1 and TRBJ2-2, with D perhaps matching TRBD1 (6 bases). This CDR3 contains 14 residues. Germline CDR1 MNHNS, CDR2 SASEGT. The CDR3: CGSTPLRGPVELFF. In nucleotides, the CDR3 is TGTGGCAGCACTCCCCTCAGGGGCCCTGTGGAGCTGTTTTTT.

This clonotype was seen ten or more times. The chain combines TRBV7-9 with TRBJ2-7; 13 nucleotides align to TRBD2. Per the germline V gene, CDR1 is SEHNR and CDR2 is FQNEAQ (reference sequence). The CDR3 has 15 residues. The V and J ends lost 1 base and 4 bases, in that order; junction bases with no gene match: 1. The CDR3 spells CASSLGLAGGYEQYF. The CDR3 DNA sequence: TGTGCCAGCAGCTTAGGACTAGCGGGAGGTTACGAGCAGTACTTC.

This clonotype was counted ten times or more. The rearrangement uses TRBV7-3 and TRBJ2-1; 13 bases fit TRBD2. CDR1 is SGHTA and CDR2 is FQGTGA in the germline V gene. CDR3 size: 14 residues. V was clipped by 6 bases and J by 7 bases; unmatched bases: 3. CDR3 nucleotides: TGTGCCAGCAGACTAGCGGGAGGGGCAAATGAGCAGTTCTTC. Its translation: CASRLAGGANEQFF.

Turning to this clonotype: One base away lies a much larger clone, so this may be a sequencing read error. Without the conserved terminal phenylalanine or tryptophan, this CDR3 likely stems from a read error. The CDR3 nucleotides read TGCAGTGCTAGGGGGACTAGCGGGAGCCCTCACTCCTACGAGCAGTACTCC. It specifies CSARGTSGSPHSYEQYS. The rearrangement joins TRBV20-1 to TRBJ2-7; TRBD2 aligns across 14 bases. This CDR3 has 17 residues. CDR1 DFQATT and CDR2 SNEGSKA come from the germline V gene (reference sequence). V shed 3 bases and J 0 bases; nucleotides not matched to a gene: 7.

This sequence joins TRBV6-1 and TRBJ1-5, with D tentatively TRBD1 (5 bases). The CDR3 sequence is 14 residues long. The germline V gene has CDR1 MNHNS and CDR2 SASEGT. Trimming removed 1 base from V and 16 bases from J, with 20 bases in between. CDR3 protein: CASSEGGNLGVRHF. For the CDR3, the DNA is TGTGCCAGCAGTGAAGGGGGAAATTTAGGGGTTCGACATTTT.

This clonotype was found many times. The J gene is TRBJ1-6, the V gene TRBV18; weak D call: TRBD1 (5 bases). Trimming took 3 bases from V and 5 from J, leaving 8 bases between them. The CDR3 totals 14 residues. Germline V CDR1 and CDR2: KGHSH, LQKENI. CDR3 sequence: CASSPGVHNSPLHF. The CDR3 DNA follows: TGTGCCAGCTCACCGGGGGTCCATAATTCACCCCTCCACTTT.

The table lists this clonotype with many counts. V is TRBV12-3 or TRBV12-4 and J is TRBJ2-7, with TRBD1 matching over 7 bases. CDR3 length: 14 amino acids. The V segment lost 6 bases and the J segment 3 bases; nucleotides outside the gene matches: 8. CDR3 in DNA: TGTGCCAGCAGCACCCGGGACAGATACTACGAGCAGTACTTC. It translates to CASSTRDRYYEQYF.

Ten or more counts support this clonotype. This chain joins TRBV3-1 and TRBJ2-1; D call uncertain. This CDR3 has 12 residues. CDR1 LGHDT and CDR2 YNNKEL come from the germline V gene (reference sequence). V was trimmed by 1 base and J by 9 bases, leaving 7 bases between them. This CDR3 is CASSQGVGEQFF. CDR3 DNA: TGTGCCAGCAGCCAAGGCGTCGGTGAGCAGTTCTTC.

The chain is built from TRBV20-1 and TRBJ1-6; 8 positions agree with TRBD1. Germline lookup yields CDR1 DFQATT and CDR2 SNEGSKA (reference sequence). With 3 bases clipped from V and 6 bases from J, the junction kept 4 bases outside the gene matches. This CDR3 region has 14 residues. The chain's CDR3 is CSARAGQANSPLHF. In nucleotides, the CDR3 is TGCAGTGCTAGGGCGGGACAGGCTAATTCACCCCTCCACTTT.

This clonotype was seen only a few times. The chain joins TRBV9 to TRBJ2-1; no definite D call. Trimming took off 7 bases at V and 3 bases at J, with 17 bases between the two ends. Germline-derived CDR1 and CDR2 are SGDLS and YYNGEE. This CDR3 is built from 15 residues. The CDR3 is CASGRDPVGYNEQFF. The CDR3 nucleotides are TGTGCCAGCGGGCGCGACCCGGTGGGCTACAATGAGCAGTTCTTC.

This clonotype was counted many times. The genes are TRBV7-3 and TRBJ2-5; tentatively, D is TRBD1 or TRBD2 (5 bases each). Trimming pared 1 base from V and 5 bases from J, leaving 11 bases between. CDR3 size: 14 residues. Per germline, CDR1 SGHTA and CDR2 FQGTGA. The CDR3 here is CASSLSGWGETQYF. The CDR3 DNA is TGTGCCAGCAGCTTAAGTGGGTGGGGGGAGACCCAGTACTTC. The full variable domain, with the rest looked up from reference TRBV7-3 and TRBJ2-5, is GAGVSQTPSNKVTEKGKYVELRCDPISGHTALYWYRQSLGQGPEFLIYFQGTGAADDSGLPNDRFFAVRPEGSVSTLKIQRTERGDSAVYLCASSLSGWGETQYFGPGTRLLVL.

The chain employs TRBV2 and TRBJ2-2; 16 positions match TRBD2. There are 20 residues in the CDR3. V shed 6 bases, J shed 4 bases, and the junction held 14 bases outside the gene matches. The germline gives CDR1 SNHLY, CDR2 FYNNEI. CDR3 amino acids: CASRVPGLAGGPRGTGELFF. For the CDR3, the DNA is TGTGCCAGCAGGGTTCCGGGACTAGCGGGAGGGCCGCGAGGCACCGGGGAGCTGTTTTTT.

This clonotype was recorded at least ten times. DNA for the CDR3: TGTGCCACCAGTGACCAGGGGGCCTATGGCTACACCTTC. Encoded protein: CATSDQGAYGYTF. The chain recombines TRBV24-1 with TRBJ1-2; 8 bases map to TRBD1. V dropped 4 bases and J dropped 4; count of bases not matched to a gene: 1. CDR1 and CDR2 (germline): KGHDR, SFDVKD. The CDR3 length is 13 residues.

This clonotype showed up many times. This chain connects TRBV4-1 to TRBJ2-5; tentatively, D is TRBD1 (5 bases). This CDR3 contains 17 residues. CDR1 is MGHRA, CDR2 YSYEKL, per germline. The V end was cut by 0 bases, the J end by 4 bases, with 18 bases between. CDR3 loop: CASSQDAGHLSRETQYF. The CDR3 DNA reads TGCGCCAGCAGCCAAGATGCCGGACACTTGAGTAGAGAGACCCAGTACTTC.

The chain employs TRBV7-3 and TRBJ1-1; D is uncertain. Deletions cut 4 bases from V and 0 bases from J, with 6 bases between. This CDR3 spans 13 amino acids. Germline V gives CDR1 SGHTA, CDR2 FQGTGA. This CDR3 reads CASSYHLNTEAFF. The CDR3 coding sequence is TGTGCCAGCAGCTATCACCTGAACACTGAAGCTTTCTTT.

As concerns this clonotype: As the CDR3 is not closed by the conserved phenylalanine or tryptophan, this likely results from a read error. The chain is built from TRBV10-2 and TRBJ1-1; a possible D gene is TRBD1 (5 bases). Deletions cut 6 bases from V and 4 bases from J, with 9 bases between. The CDR3 covers 12 residues. Per the germline V gene, CDR1 is WSHSY and CDR2 is SAAADI. CDR3 in DNA: TGCGCCAGCAGAGGGGACGTCACTGAAGCTTTCCTT. It yields the protein CASRGDVTEAFL.

There are many counts of this clonotype. The V call is TRBV2, the J call TRBJ1-1; a possible D gene is TRBD1 (5 bases). CDR1 and CDR2 from the germline V gene are SNHLY and FYNNEI. The CDR3 sequence is 14 residues long. The V end was cut by 7 bases, the J end by 5 bases, with 17 bases between. DNA of the CDR3: TGTGCCAGCACCAGAGCTGGGGGAAGAACTGAAGCTTTCTTT. This gives the protein CASTRAGGRTEAFF. Drawing the rest from reference TRBV2 and TRBJ1-1, the complete variable domain is EPEVTQTPSHQVTQMGQEVILRCVPISNHLYFYWYRQILGQKVEFLVSFYNNEISEKSEIFDDQFSVERPDGSNFTLKIRSTKLEDSAMYFCASTRAGGRTEAFFGQGTRLTVV.

This clonotype was counted ten times or more. This rearrangement joins TRBV29-1 to TRBJ2-5; D is ambiguous. From germline, CDR1 is SQVTM and CDR2 ANQGSEA. Deletions cut 4 bases from V and 5 bases from J, with 5 bases between. This CDR3 has 10 amino acids. The CDR3 protein is CSVVVETQYF. CDR3 bases: TGCAGCGTTGTGGTTGAGACCCAGTACTTC.

The V call is TRBV6-9, the J call TRBJ2-3, with D possibly TRBD2 on 7 matching bases. Germline CDR1 is MNHGY and CDR2 is SVAAGI. V lost 4 bases to trimming and J lost 4 bases, with 24 bases between them. The CDR3 length is 18 residues. CDR3 coding DNA: TGTGCCAGCAGTTCCGAAACCCCGCTAGGGAGGGGGTCAGATACGCAGTATTTT. This encodes CASSSETPLGRGSDTQYF.

A single count supports this clonotype. A single base separates this from a much larger clone, so it may be a read error. This sequence joins TRBV9 and TRBJ2-7; D is undetermined. The V gene's germline CDR1 is SGDLS and CDR2 YYNGEE. V lost 6 bases and J lost 6, with 16 bases in between. The CDR3 totals 13 residues. The CDR3 DNA reads TGTGCCAGCATCCACCGGGTCCACACCGAGCAGTACTTC. Protein sequence: CASIHRVHTEQYF.

This clonotype has ten or more counts. The chain links TRBV2 to TRBJ1-2, with TRBD1 as a possible D gene (6 bases). This CDR3 has 11 amino acids. V was clipped by 8 bases and J by 5 bases, with 9 bases between them. Germline CDR1 SNHLY, CDR2 FYNNEI. The CDR3 loop is CASSDRYGYTF. CDR3 coding DNA: TGTGCCAGCTCGGACAGATATGGCTACACCTTC.

The chain links TRBV12-3 or TRBV12-4 to TRBJ1-5, with D unclear. Trimming pared 6 bases from V and 3 bases from J, leaving 15 bases between. There are 15 residues in the CDR3. The CDR3 sequence: CASSPGLKANQPQHF. The CDR3 DNA follows: TGTGCCAGCAGCCCCGGTTTGAAGGCCAATCAGCCCCAGCATTTT.

This clonotype occurred many times. The chain employs TRBV20-1 and TRBJ2-7; D is perhaps TRBD1 or TRBD2 (6 bases each). From germline, CDR1 is DFQATT and CDR2 SNEGSKA (reference sequence). The CDR3 is 13 residues long. V lost 4 bases, J lost 0 bases, and 10 bases lay in between. Here the CDR3 reads CSATGDSSYEQYF. CDR3 sequence (DNA): TGCAGTGCTACAGGGGACTCCTCCTACGAGCAGTACTTC.